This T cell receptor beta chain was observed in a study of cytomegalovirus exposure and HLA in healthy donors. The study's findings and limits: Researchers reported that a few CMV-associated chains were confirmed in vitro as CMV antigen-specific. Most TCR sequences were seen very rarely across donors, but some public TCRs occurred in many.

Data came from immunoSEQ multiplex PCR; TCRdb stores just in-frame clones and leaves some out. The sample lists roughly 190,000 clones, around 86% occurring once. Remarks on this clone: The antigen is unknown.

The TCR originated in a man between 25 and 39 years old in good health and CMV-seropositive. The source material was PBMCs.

In nucleotides, the CDR3 is TGTGCCAGCAGGAGGACAGGGAGCGATGAGCAGTTCTTC. Its protein is CASRRTGSDEQFF. The V call is TRBV6-4, the J call TRBJ2-1; 8 nucleotides align to TRBD1. Germline loops: CDR1 MRHNA, CDR2 SNTAGT. CDR3 length: 13 residues. Trimming at V came to 6 bases and at J to 8 bases, leaving 6 bases not matched to a gene.